The clone carrying this T cell receptor beta chain was picked up one time. Its antigen is as yet unknown. Per the original methods: Owing to the provision of junction-only sequences devoid of quality scores by immunoSEQ, filtering differed. The method was immunoSEQ multiplex PCR; TCRdb's version includes in-frame clones alone and lacks a portion of them. That table is the source of V, J and clone size, and D and trimming were worked out from the DNA. The table lists around 2.1 million clones, around 95% of them singletons. This CDR3 is built from 14 residues. Trimming took off 6 bases at V and 0 bases at J, with 11 bases between the two ends. Germline V lookup: CDR1 WSHSY, CDR2 SAAADI. These data come from a study of shared clonotypes between healthy human individuals. Background on the study: Sampling drew on donors who were two women and a few men aged 18 to 49. General study findings and limits: Memory subsets had estimated richness that was generally smaller than that of naive subsets. The rarefaction results pointed to incomplete sorted-subset sequencing despite large depth.

Sequenced sample: naive CD4+ T cells sorted from blood. This sample's subset: CD45RA+ positively selected. V is TRBV10-2 and J is TRBJ1-1; D is uncertain. This TCR was recovered from a man aged 18 to 29 in good health. CDR3 nucleotide sequence: TGCGCCAGCAGGCCGACGGGAATGAACACTGAAGCTTTCTTT. Amino acid sequence: CASRPTGMNTEAFF.